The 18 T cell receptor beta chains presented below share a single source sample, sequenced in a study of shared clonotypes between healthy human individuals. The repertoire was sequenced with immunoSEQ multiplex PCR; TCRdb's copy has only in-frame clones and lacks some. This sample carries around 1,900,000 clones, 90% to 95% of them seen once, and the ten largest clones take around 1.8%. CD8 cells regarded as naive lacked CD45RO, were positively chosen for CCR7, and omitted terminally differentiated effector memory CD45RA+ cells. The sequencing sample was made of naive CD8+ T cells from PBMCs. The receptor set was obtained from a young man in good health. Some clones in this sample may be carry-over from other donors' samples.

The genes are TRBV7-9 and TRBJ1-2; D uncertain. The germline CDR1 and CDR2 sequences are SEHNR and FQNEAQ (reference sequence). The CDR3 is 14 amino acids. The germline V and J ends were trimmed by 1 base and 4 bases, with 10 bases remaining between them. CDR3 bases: TGTGCCAGCAGCTTAGTACGACTTCTCTATGGCTACACCTTC. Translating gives CASSLVRLLYGYTF.

The CDR3 protein is CASSQTGLAPSSYNEQFF. The CDR3 DNA reads as TGTGCCAGCAGCCAAACCGGACTAGCACCGAGCTCCTACAATGAGCAGTTCTTC. The rearrangement joins TRBV7-9 to TRBJ2-1; TRBD2 matches at 8 bases. Germline V gene lookup returns CDR1 SEHNR and CDR2 FQNEAQ (reference sequence). V lost 5 bases and J lost 0; bases outside the gene matches: 12. The CDR3 sequence is 18 residues long. The full variable domain, with the rest looked up from reference TRBV7-9 and TRBJ2-1, is DTGVSQNPRHKITKRGQNVTFRCDPISEHNRLYWYRQTLGQGPEFLTYFQNEAQLEKSRLLSDRFSAERPKGSFSTLEIQRTEQGDSAMYLCASSQTGLAPSSYNEQFFGPGTRLTVL.

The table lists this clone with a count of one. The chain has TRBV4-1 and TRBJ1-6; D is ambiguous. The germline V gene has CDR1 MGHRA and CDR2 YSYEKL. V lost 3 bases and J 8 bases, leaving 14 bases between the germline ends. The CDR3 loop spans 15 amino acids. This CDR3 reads CASSQVETSHSPLHF. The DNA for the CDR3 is TGCGCCAGCAGCCAGGTGGAAACGAGTCATTCACCCCTCCACTTT.

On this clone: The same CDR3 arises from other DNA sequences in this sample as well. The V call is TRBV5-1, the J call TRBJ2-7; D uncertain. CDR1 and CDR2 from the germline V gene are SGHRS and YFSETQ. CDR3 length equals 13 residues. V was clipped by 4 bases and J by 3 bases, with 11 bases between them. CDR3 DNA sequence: TGCGCCAGCAGCCCTGGTCCGGGCTACGAGCAGTACTTC. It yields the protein CASSPGPGYEQYF.

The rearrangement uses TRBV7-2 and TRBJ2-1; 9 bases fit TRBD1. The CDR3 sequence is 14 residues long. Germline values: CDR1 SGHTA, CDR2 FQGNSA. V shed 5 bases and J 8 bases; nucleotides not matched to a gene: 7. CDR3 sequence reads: CASSPSDRGHEQFF. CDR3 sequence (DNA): TGTGCCAGCAGCCCATCGGACAGGGGACATGAGCAGTTCTTC.

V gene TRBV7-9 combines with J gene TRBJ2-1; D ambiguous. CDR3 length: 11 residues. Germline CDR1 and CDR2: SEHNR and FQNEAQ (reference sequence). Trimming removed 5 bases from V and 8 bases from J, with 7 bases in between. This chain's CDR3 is CASSPEHEQFF. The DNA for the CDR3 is TGTGCCAGCAGCCCGGAGCATGAGCAGTTCTTC.

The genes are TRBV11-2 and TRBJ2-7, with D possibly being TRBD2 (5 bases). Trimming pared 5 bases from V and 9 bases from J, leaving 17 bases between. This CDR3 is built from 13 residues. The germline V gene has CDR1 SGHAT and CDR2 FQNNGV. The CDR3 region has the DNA TGTGCCAGCAGCGACGACAACCCCGCGGGGCAGTACTTC. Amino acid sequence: CASSDDNPAGQYF.

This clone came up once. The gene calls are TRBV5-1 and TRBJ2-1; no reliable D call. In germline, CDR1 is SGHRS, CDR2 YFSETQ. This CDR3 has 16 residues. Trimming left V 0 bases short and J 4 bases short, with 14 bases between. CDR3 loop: CASSLVGSRRYNEQFF. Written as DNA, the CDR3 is TGCGCCAGCAGCTTGGTAGGTAGCCGAAGGTACAATGAGCAGTTCTTC.

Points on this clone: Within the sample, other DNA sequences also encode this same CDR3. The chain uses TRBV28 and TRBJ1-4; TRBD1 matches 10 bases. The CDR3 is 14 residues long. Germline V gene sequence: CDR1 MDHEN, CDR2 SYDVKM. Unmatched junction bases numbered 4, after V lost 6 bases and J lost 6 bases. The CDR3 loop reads CASSPDRGHEKLFF. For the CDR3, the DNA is TGTGCCAGCAGCCCCGACAGGGGGCATGAAAAACTGTTTTTT.

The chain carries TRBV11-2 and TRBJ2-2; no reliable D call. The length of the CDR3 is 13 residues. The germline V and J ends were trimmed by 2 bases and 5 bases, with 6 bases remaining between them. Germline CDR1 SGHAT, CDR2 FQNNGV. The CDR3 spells CASSLSGTGELFF. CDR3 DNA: TGTGCCAGCAGCTTATCTGGGACCGGGGAGCTGTTTTTT.

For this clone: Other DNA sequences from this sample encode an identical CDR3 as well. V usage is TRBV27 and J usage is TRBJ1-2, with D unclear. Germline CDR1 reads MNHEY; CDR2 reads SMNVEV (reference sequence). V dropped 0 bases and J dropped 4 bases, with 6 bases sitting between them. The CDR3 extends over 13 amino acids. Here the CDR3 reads CASSLSRSYGYTF. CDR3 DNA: TGTGCCAGCAGTTTATCACGGTCCTATGGCTACACCTTC.

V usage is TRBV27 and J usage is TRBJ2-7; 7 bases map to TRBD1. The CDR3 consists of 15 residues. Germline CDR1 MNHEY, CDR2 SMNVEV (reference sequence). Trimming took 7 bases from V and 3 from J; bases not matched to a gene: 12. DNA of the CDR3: TGTGCCAGCACCTCAAGGGCAGGGGGAAGCTACGAGCAGTACTTC. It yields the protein CASTSRAGGSYEQYF.

CDR3 coding DNA: TGTGCCAGCAGTTACGTAGGGACAGGGTTTGACTATGGCTACACCTTC. Protein sequence: CASSYVGTGFDYGYTF. The genes are TRBV6-6 and TRBJ1-2; 9 bases are a match to TRBD1. The CDR3 runs to 16 residues. Looked up from germline, CDR1 is MNHNY and CDR2 is SVGAGI (reference sequence). V gave up 2 bases and J gave up 3 bases; unmatched junction bases: 7.

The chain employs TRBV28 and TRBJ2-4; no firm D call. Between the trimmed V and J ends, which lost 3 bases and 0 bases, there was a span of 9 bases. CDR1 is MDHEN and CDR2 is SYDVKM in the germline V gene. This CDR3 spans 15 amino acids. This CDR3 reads CASSFNTLAKNIQYF. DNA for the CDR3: TGTGCCAGCAGTTTCAATACTCTAGCCAAAAACATTCAGTACTTC.

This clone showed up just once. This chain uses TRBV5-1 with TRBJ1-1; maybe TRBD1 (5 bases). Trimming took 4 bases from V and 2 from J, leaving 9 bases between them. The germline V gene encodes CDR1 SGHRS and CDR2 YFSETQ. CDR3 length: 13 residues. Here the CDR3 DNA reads TGCGCCAGCAGCCAGGGCTCAAACACTGAAGCTTTCTTT. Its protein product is CASSQGSNTEAFF.

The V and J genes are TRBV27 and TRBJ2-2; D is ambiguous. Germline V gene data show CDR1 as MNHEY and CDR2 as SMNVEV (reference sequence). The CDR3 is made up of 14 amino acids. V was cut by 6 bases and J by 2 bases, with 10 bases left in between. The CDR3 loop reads CASRGLLNTGELFF. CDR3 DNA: TGTGCCAGCAGAGGGCTACTCAACACCGGGGAGCTGTTTTTT.

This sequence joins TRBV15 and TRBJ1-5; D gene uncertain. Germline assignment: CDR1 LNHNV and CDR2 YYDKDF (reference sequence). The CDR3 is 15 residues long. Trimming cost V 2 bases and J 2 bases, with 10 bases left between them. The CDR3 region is CATSRIPRGNQPQHF. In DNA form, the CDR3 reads TGTGCCACCAGCAGAATCCCGAGGGGCAATCAGCCCCAGCATTTT.

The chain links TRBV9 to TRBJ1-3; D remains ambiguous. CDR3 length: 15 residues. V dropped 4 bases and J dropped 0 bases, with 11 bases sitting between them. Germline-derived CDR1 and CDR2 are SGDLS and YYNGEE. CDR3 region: CASSPQTASGNTIYF. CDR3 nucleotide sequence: TGTGCCAGCAGCCCACAGACCGCCTCTGGAAACACCATATATTTT.